These 2 T cell receptor beta chains were sequenced from one sample in a study of regulatory T cells in long-lasting Graves disease. According to the study, TCR beta libraries were built with iRepertoire HTBI primers and CDR3-region Arm-PCR. TCRdb passed the multiplex PCR reads through MiXCR, listing each CDR3 protein once. The sample comprises some 370,000 distinct CDR3 sequences, around 20% of which are singletons, and around 21% rests with the top ten. This sample's time point: persistent/refractory GD, antithyroid drugs over 5 years with positive TRAb. From RNA extracted from PBMCs, the TCR library was made. Sequenced material: peripheral blood mononuclear cells (PBMCs), taken when the disease was refractory, from a patient treated with antithyroid drugs. Receptors originate from a female donor with Graves disease.

This clonotype was seen a few times. V is TRBV6-2 or TRBV6-3 and J is TRBJ2-5; possible D gene TRBD2, 6 bases. Trimming pared 3 bases from V and 1 base from J, leaving 21 bases between. The CDR3 has 18 residues. The germline gives CDR1 MNHEY, CDR2 SVGEGT. DNA of the CDR3: TGTGCCAGCAGTTATGGCCCCCCCCGGCTAGCGACCCAAGAGACCCAGTACTTC. Protein product: CASSYGPPRLATQETQYF.

V and J are TRBV20-1 and TRBJ2-7; possibly TRBD1 for D (6 bases). Germline CDR1 is DFQATT and CDR2 is SNEGSKA (reference sequence). V lost 7 bases, J lost 2 bases, and 21 bases lay in between. This CDR3 contains 15 residues. CDR3: CSVPTGRAFPYEQYF. In nucleotides, the CDR3 is TGCAGTGTCCCGACAGGACGGGCCTTCCCCTACGAGCAGTACTTC.